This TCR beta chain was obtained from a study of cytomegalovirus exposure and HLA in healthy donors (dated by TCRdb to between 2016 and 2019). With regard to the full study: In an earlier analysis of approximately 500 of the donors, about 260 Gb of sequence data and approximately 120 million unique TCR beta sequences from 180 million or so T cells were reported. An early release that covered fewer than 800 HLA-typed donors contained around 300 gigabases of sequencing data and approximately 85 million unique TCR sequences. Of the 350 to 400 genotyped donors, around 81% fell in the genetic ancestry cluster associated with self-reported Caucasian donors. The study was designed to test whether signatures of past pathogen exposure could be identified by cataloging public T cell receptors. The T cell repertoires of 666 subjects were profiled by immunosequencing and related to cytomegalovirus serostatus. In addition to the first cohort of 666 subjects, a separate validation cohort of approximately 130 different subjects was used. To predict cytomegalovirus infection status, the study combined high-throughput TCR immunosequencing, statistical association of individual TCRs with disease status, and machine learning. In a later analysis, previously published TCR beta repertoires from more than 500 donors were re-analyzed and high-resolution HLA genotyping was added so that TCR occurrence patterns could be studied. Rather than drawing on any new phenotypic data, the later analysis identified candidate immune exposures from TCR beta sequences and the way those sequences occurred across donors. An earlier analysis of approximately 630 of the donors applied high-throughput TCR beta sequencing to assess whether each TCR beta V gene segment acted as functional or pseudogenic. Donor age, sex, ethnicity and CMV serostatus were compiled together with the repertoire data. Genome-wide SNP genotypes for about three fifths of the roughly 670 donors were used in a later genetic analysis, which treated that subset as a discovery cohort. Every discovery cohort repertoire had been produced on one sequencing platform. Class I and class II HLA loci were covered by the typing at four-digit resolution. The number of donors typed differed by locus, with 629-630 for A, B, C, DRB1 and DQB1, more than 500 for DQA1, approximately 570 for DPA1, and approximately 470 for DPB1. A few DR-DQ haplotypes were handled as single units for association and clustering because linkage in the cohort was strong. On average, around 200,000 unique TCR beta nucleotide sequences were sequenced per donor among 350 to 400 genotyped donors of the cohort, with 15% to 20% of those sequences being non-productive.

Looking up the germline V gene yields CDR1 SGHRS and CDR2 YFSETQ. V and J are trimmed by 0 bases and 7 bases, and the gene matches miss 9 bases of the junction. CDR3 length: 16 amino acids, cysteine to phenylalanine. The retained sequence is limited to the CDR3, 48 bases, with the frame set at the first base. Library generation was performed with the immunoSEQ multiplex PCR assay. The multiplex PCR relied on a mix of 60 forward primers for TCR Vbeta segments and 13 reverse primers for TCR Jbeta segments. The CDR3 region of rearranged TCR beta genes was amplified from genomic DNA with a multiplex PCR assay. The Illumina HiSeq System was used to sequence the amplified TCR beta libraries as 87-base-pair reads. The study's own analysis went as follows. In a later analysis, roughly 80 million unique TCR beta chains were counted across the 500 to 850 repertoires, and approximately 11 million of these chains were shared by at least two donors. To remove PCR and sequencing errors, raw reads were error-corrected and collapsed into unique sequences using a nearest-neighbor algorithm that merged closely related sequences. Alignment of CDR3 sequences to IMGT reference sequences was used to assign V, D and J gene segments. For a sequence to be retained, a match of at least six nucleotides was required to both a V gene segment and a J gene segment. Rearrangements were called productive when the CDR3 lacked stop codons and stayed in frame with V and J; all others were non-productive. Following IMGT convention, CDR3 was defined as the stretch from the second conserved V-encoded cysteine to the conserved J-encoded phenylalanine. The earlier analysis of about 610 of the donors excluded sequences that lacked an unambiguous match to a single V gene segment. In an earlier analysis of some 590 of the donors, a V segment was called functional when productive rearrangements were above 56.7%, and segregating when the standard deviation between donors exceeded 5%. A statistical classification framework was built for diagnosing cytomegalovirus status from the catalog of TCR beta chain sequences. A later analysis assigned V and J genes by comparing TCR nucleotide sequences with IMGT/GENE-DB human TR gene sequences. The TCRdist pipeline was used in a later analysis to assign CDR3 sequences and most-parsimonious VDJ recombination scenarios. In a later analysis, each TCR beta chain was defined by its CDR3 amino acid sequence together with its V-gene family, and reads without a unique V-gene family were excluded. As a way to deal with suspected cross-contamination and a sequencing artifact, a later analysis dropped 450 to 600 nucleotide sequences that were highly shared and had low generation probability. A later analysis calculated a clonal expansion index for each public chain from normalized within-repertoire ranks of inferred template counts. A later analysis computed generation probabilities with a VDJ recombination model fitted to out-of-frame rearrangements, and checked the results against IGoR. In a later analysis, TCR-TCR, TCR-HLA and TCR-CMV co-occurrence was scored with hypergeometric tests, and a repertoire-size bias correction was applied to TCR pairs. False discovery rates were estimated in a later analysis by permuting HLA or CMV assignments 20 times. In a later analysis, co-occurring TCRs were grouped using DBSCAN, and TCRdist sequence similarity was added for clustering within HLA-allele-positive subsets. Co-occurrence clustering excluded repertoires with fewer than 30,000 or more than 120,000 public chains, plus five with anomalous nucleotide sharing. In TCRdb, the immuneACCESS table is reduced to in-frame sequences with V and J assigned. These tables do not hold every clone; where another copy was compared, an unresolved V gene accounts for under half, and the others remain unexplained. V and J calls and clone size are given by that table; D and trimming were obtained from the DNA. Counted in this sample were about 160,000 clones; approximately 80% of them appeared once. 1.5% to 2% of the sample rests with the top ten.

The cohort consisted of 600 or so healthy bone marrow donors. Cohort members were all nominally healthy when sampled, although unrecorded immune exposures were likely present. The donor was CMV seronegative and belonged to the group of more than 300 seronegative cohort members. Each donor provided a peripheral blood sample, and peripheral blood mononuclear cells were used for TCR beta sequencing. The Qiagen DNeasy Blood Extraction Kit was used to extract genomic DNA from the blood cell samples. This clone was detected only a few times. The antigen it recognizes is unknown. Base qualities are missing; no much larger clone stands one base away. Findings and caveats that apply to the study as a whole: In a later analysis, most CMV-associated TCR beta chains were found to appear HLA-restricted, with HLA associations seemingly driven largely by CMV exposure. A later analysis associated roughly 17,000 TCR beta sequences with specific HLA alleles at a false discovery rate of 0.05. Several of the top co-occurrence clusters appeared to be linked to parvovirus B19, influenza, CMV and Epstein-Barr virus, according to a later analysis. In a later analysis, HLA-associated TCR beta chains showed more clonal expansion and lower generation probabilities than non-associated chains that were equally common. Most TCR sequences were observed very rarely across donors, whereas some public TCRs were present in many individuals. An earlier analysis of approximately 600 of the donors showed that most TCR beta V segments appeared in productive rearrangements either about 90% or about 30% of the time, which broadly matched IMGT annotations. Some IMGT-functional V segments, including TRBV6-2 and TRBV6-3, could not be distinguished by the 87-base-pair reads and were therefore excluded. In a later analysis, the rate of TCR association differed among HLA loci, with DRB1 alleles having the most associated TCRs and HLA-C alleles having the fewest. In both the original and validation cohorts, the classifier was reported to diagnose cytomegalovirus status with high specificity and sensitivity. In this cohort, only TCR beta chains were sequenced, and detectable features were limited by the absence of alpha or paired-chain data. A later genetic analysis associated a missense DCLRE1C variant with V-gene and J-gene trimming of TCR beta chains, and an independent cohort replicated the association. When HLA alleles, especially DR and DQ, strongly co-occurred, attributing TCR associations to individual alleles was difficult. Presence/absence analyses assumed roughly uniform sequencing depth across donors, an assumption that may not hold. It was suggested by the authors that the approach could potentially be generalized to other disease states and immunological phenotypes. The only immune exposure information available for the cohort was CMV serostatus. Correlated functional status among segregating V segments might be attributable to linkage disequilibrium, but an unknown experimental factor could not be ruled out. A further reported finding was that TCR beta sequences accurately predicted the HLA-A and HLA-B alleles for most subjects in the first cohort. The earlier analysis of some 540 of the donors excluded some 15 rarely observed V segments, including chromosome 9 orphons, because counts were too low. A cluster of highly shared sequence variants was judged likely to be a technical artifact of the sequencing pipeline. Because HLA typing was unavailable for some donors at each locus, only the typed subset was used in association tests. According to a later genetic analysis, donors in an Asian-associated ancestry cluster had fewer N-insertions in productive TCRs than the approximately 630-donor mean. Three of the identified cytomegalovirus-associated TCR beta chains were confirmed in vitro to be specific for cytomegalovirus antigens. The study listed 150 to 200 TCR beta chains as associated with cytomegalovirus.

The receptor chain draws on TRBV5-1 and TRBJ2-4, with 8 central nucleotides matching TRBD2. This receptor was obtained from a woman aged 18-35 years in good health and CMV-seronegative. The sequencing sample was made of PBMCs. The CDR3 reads CASSLGSRTSRNIQYF. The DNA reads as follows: TGCGCCAGCAGCTTGGGGTCACGGACTAGCAGGAACATTCAGTACTTC.